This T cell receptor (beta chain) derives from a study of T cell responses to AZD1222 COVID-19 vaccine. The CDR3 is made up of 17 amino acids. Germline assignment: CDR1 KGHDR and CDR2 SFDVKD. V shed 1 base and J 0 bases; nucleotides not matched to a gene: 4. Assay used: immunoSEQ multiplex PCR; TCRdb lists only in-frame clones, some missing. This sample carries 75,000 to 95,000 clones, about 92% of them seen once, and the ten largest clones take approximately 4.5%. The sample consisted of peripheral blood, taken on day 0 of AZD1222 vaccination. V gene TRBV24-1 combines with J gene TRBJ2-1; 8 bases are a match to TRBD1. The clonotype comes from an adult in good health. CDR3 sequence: CATSDLATGGSYNEQFF. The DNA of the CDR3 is TGTGCCACCAGTGATTTAGCCACAGGGGGCTCCTACAATGAGCAGTTCTTC.